The T cell receptor beta chain under discussion was sequenced for a study of cytomegalovirus exposure and HLA in healthy donors. Study-level information: Caucasian-associated ancestry cluster membership applied to under 85% of around 400 genotyped donors. Study-wide findings and caveats: When analyzed later, a missense DCLRE1C variant was found to be linked to TCR beta V- and J-gene trimming. The authors later found TCR association rates varying by HLA locus, with DRB1 most and HLA-C fewest. CMV serostatus alone was available as immune exposure information.

Germline V gives CDR1 SGHRS, CDR2 YFSETQ. This CDR3 is built from 14 residues. With 4 bases clipped from V and 5 bases from J, the junction kept 6 bases outside the gene matches. In its sample, this clone was seen once. The target antigen is unknown. Primers for the PCR totalled 60 Vbeta and 13 Jbeta. The protocol was immunoSEQ multiplex PCR, while the TCRdb copy is restricted to in-frame clones and leaves out a portion. In the table there are under 150,000 clones, approximately 80% of which are singletons. Sequenced sample: PBMCs. This clonotype originated in a woman aged 40 to 50 in good health and CMV-seropositive. The chain is built from TRBV5-1 and TRBJ2-5; 9 positions agree with TRBD1. In DNA form, the CDR3 reads TGCGCCAGCAGCCTGGGACAGGGCCAGGAGACCCAGTACTTC. Encoded protein: CASSLGQGQETQYF.